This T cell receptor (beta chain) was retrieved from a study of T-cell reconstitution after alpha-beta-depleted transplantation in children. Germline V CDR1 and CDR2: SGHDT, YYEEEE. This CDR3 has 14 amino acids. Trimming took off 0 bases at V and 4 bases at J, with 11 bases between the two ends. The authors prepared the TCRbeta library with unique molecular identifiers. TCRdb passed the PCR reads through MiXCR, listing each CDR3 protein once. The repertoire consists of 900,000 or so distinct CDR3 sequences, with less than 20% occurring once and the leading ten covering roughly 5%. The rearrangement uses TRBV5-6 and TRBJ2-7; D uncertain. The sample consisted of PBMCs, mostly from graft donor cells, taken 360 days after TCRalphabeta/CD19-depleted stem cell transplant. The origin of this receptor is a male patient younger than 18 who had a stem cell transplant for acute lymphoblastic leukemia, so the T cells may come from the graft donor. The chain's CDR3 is CASSLDTRVYEQYF. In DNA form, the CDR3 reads TGTGCCAGCAGCTTGGATACCAGAGTATACGAGCAGTACTTC.